The clone carrying this T cell receptor (beta chain) turned up a few times. Germline V gene data show CDR1 as SNHLY and CDR2 as FYNNEI. This CDR3 is 17 amino acids long. Trimming cost V 4 bases and J 2 bases; bases outside gene matches: 5. This specimen comes from a study of OX40 agonist ivuxolimab in advanced cancers. Using immunoSEQ multiplex PCR, the repertoire was profiled, and TCRdb retains in-frame clones only, with some absent. The table includes some 70,000 clones, around 85% detected once. This material consisted of CD4+ or CD8+ T cells sorted from blood, taken in a trial of the OX40 agonist ivuxolimab. The chain uses TRBV2 and TRBJ2-3; 14 nucleotides match TRBD2. The sequence was obtained from an adult with an advanced solid tumor such as melanoma, head and neck, liver or kidney cancer. The CDR3 spells CASSGWTSGGLTDTQYF. In nucleotides, the CDR3 is TGTGCCAGCAGTGGCTGGACTAGCGGGGGGCTCACAGATACGCAGTATTTT.